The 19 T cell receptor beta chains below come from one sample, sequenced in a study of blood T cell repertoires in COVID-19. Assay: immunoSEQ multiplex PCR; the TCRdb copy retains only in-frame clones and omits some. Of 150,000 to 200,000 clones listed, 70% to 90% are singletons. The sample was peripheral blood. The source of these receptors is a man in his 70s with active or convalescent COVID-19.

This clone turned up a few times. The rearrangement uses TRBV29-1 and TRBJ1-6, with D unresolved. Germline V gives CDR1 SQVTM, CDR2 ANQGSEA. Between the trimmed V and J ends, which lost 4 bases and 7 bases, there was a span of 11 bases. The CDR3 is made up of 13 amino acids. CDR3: CSVGEGVNSPLHF. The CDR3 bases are TGCAGCGTTGGAGAAGGAGTCAATTCACCCCTCCACTTT.

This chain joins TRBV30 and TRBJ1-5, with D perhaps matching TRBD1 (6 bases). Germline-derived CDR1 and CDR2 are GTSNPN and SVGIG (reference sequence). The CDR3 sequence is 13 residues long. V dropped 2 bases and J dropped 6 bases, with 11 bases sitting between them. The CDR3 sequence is CAWSLGAAQPQHF. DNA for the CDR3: TGTGCCTGGAGTTTGGGGGCGGCTCAGCCCCAGCATTTT.

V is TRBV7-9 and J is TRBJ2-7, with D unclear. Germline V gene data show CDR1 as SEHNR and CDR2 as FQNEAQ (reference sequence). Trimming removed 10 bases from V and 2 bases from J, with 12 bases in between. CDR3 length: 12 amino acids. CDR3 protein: CATPSETYEQYF. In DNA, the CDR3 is TGTGCCACCCCGAGCGAAACCTACGAGCAGTACTTC.

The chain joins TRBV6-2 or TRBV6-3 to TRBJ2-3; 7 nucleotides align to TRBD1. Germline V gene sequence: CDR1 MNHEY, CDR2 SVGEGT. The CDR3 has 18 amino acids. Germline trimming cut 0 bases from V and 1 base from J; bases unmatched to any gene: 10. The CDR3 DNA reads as TGTGCCAGCAGTTACTCGAATTCGTACAGGGGAGGCACAGATACGCAGTATTTT. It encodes CASSYSNSYRGGTDTQYF.

CDR3 bases: TGTGCCAGCAGCCCGAGGGATGAGCAGTTCTTC. Its translation: CASSPRDEQFF. The chain combines TRBV2 with TRBJ2-1; D may be TRBD2 (5 bases). CDR3 length equals 11 residues. Germline V gene sequence: CDR1 SNHLY, CDR2 FYNNEI. Trimming shortened V by 6 bases and J by 8 bases, and 8 bases separated the two germline ends.

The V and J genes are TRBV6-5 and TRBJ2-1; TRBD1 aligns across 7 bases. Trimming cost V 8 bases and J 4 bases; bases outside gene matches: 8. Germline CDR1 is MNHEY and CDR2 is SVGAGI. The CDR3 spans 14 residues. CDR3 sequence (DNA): TGTGCCAGCGTGGGCAGGGGGTCTTACAATGAGCAGTTCTTC. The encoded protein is CASVGRGSYNEQFF.

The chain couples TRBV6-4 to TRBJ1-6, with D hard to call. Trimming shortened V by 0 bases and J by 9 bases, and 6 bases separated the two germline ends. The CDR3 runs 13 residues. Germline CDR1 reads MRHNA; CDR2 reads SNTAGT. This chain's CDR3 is CASSDSAGSPLHF. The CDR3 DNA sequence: TGTGCCAGCAGTGACTCAGCCGGTTCACCCCTCCACTTT.

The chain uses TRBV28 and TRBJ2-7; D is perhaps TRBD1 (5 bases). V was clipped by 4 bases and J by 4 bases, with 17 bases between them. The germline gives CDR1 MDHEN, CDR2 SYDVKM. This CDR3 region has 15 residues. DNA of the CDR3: TGTGCCAGCAGTTCCCTTGTCAGGGCAGTTTACGAGCAGTACTTC. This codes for CASSSLVRAVYEQYF.

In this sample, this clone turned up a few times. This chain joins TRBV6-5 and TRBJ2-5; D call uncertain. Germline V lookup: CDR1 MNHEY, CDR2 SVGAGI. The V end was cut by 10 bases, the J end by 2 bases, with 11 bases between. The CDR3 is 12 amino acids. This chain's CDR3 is CATHNGQETQYF. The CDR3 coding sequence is TGTGCCACTCACAACGGGCAAGAGACCCAGTACTTC.

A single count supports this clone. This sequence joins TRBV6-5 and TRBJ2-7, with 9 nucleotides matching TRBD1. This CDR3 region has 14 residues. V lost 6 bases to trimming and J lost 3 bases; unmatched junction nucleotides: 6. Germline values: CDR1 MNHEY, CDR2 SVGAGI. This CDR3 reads CASRKRQGDYEQYF. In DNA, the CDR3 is TGTGCCAGCAGGAAACGACAGGGGGACTACGAGCAGTACTTC.

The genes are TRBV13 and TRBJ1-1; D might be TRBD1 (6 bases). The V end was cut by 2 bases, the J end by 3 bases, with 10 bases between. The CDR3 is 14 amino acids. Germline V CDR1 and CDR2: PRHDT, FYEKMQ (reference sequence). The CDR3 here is CASSLRGQYTEAFF. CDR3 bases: TGTGCCAGCAGCTTAAGGGGACAATACACTGAAGCTTTCTTT.

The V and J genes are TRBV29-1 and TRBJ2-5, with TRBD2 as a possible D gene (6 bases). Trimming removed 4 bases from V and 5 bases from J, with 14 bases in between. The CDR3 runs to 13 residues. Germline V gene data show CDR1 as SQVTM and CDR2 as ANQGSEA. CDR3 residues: CSVVGGGVETQYF. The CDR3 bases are TGCAGCGTTGTAGGCGGCGGGGTCGAGACCCAGTACTTC.

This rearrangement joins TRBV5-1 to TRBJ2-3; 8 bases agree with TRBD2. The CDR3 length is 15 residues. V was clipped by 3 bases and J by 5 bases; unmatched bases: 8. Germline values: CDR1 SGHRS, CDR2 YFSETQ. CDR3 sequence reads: CASSSGDAGGDTQYF. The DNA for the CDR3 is TGCGCCAGCAGCTCCGGGGACGCGGGGGGAGATACGCAGTATTTT. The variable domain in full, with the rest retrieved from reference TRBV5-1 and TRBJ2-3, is KAGVTQTPRYLIKTRGQQVTLSCSPISGHRSVSWYQQTPGQGLQFLFEYFSETQRNKGNFPGRFSGRQFSNSRSEMNVSTLELGDSALYLCASSSGDAGGDTQYFGPGTRLTVL.

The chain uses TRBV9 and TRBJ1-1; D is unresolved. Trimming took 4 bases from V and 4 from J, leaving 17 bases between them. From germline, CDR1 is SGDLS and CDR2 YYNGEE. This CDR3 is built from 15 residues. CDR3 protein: CASSYSVGRVTEAFF. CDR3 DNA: TGTGCCAGCAGCTACTCCGTAGGGAGGGTCACTGAAGCTTTCTTT. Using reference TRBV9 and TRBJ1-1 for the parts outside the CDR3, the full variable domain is DSGVTQTPKHLITATGQRVTLRCSPRSGDLSVYWYQQSLDQGLQFLIQYYNGEERAKGNILERFSAQQFPDLHSELNLSSLELGDSALYFCASSYSVGRVTEAFFGQGTRLTVV.

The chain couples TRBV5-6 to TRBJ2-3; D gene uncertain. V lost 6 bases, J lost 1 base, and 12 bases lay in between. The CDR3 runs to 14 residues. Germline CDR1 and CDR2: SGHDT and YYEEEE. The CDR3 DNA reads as TGTGCCAGCACCCAGTTGGCACGCACAGATACGCAGTATTTT. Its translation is CASTQLARTDTQYF.

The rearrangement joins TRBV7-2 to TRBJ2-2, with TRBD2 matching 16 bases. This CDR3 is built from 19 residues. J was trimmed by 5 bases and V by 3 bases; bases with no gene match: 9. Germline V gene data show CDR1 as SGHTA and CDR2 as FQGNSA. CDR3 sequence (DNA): TGTGCCAGCAGCTTGGGACTAGCGGGGGGGAAAAGTGGTACCGGGGAGCTGTTTTTT. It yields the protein CASSLGLAGGKSGTGELFF.

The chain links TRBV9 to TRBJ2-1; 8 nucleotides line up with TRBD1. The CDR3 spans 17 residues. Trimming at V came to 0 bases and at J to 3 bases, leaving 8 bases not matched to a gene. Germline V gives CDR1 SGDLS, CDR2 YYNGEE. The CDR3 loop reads CASSVELRDRNYNEQFF. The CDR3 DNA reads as TGTGCCAGCAGCGTAGAACTACGGGACAGGAACTACAATGAGCAGTTCTTC.

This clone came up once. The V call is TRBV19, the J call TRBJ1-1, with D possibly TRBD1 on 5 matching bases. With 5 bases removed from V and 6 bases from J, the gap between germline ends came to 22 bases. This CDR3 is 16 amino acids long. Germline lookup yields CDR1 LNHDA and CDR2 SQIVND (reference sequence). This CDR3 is CASSPPRIGGLAEAFF. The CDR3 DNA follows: TGTGCCAGTAGTCCCCCGAGGATCGGGGGACTGGCTGAAGCTTTCTTT. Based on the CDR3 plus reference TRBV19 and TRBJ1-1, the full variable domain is DGGITQSPKYLFRKEGQNVTLSCEQNLNHDAMYWYRQDPGQGLRLIYYSQIVNDFQKGDIAEGYSVSREKKESFPLTVTSAQKNPTAFYLCASSPPRIGGLAEAFFGQGTRLTVV.

CDR3 in DNA: TGTGCCAGCAGTTTTTCGGCCTATAATTCACCCCTCCACTTT. Its protein is CASSFSAYNSPLHF. The chain has TRBV28 and TRBJ1-6; no clear D. Trimming removed 3 bases at V and 2 bases at J, with 5 bases between. The CDR3 spans 14 residues. Germline loops: CDR1 MDHEN, CDR2 SYDVKM.